This T cell receptor (beta chain) was captured by sequencing in a study of blood T cell repertoires in COVID-19. Across the whole study: Samples representing acute and convalescent COVID-19 were sourced from the United States, Italy and Spain.

Germline loops: CDR1 SGHTA, CDR2 FQGNSA. V lost 6 bases to trimming and J lost 3 bases; unmatched junction nucleotides: 7. The CDR3 is 15 residues long. Source study methods: From reference gene primer amplification, estimates of nucleated cell counts were derived. TCRdb keeps only in-frame clones here, not all; method: immunoSEQ multiplex PCR. V, J and clone size derive from that table, while D and trimming were established from the DNA sequence. The table includes under 400,000 clones, about 87% detected once. A single count supports this clone. Those who participated ranged in age from about 18 to 89 years and resided in about two dozen US areas. Participants' reported clinical history set cohort assignment.

This TCR derives from a man aged 35 to 55 in a cohort exposed to, infected with or recovered from COVID-19 (not recorded which). The chain is built from TRBV7-2 and TRBJ1-3, with 8 bases identical to TRBD1. Sequencing was carried out using PBMCs or T cells enriched from blood (not recorded which). The CDR3 DNA reads TGTGCCAGCAGTAAGGACAGGGATCATGGAAACACCATATATTTT. Residues: CASSKDRDHGNTIYF.